The 32 T cell receptor beta chains presented below share a single source sample, sequenced in a study of T cells in tumors after PD-1 blockade (dated by TCRdb to about 2019). Libraries were built with the immunoSEQ multiplex PCR assay. Not all clones reach the TCRdb copy of this immuneACCESS table, which keeps in-frame sequences only. Checked studies attribute under half of the gap to unresolved V genes and leave the rest unexplained. The sample table records around 35,000 clones; approximately 73% of these occur just once. The biggest ten clones account for around 40% of the sample. The sample's time point label is to be understood as: after anti-PD-1 therapy. The sample was PBMCs, taken after anti-PD-1 treatment. These receptors were taken from a human donor with basal cell carcinoma.

V usage is TRBV2 and J usage is TRBJ2-7; D is possibly TRBD2 (6 bases). The CDR3 is made up of 17 amino acids. Germline CDR1 and CDR2: SNHLY and FYNNEI. V lost 0 bases to trimming and J lost 1 base, with 16 bases between them. CDR3 in DNA: TGTGCCAGCAGTGAAGCGCTCTGGGACTTATATTCCTACGAGCAGTACTTC. Residues: CASSEALWDLYSYEQYF.

The chain recombines TRBV14 with TRBJ2-1, with D tentatively TRBD1 or TRBD2 (5 bases each). The germline V gene has CDR1 SGHDN and CDR2 FVKESK. The ends were cut back, 4 bases at V and 0 bases at J, with 13 bases in the middle. CDR3 length: 16 amino acids. CDR3 region: CASSPPGTSSYNEQFF. CDR3 DNA: TGTGCCAGCAGCCCCCCCGGGACGAGCTCCTACAATGAGCAGTTCTTC.

The V call is TRBV7-3, the J call TRBJ2-1; D not certain. Germline-derived CDR1 and CDR2 are SGHTA and FQGTGA. CDR3 length: 14 amino acids. Trimming left V 1 base short and J 10 bases short, with 14 bases between. The CDR3 protein is CASSLNSVDGEQFF. The CDR3 DNA reads as TGTGCCAGCAGCTTAAACTCCGTTGACGGCGAGCAGTTCTTC.

The chain couples TRBV5-6 to TRBJ2-7; 8 bases line up with TRBD2. J gave up 0 bases and V 4 bases, and 9 bases lay outside the gene matches. This CDR3 contains 16 residues. Germline V CDR1 and CDR2: SGHDT, YYEEEE. CDR3 sequence (DNA): TGTGCCAGCAGCCCTACTAGCGGACTACCCTCCTACGAGCAGTACTTC. Amino acids: CASSPTSGLPSYEQYF.

This clone appeared once. The rearrangement links TRBV6-5 to TRBJ2-4, with 7 nucleotides matching TRBD2. J was trimmed by 0 bases and V by 5 bases; bases with no gene match: 1. The CDR3 spans 14 residues. Per the germline V gene, CDR1 is MNHEY and CDR2 is SVGAGI. As DNA, the CDR3 is TGTGCCAGCAGTCGGGGGGTAGCCAAAAACATTCAGTACTTC. Amino acids: CASSRGVAKNIQYF.

A few counts support this clone. The chain recombines TRBV2 with TRBJ2-7; D is uncertain. V gave up 3 bases and J gave up 3 bases, with 6 bases separating them. The CDR3 spans 12 residues. Per the germline V gene, CDR1 is SNHLY and CDR2 is FYNNEI. The CDR3 sequence is CASSEESYEQYF. The CDR3 DNA follows: TGTGCCAGCAGTGAGGAAAGCTACGAGCAGTACTTC.

Ten or more counts support this clone. The chain employs TRBV5-1 and TRBJ2-6; weak D call: TRBD1 (6 bases). V lost 1 base and J 4 bases, leaving 9 bases between the germline ends. The germline V gene has CDR1 SGHRS and CDR2 YFSETQ. CDR3 size: 15 residues. CDR3 amino acids: CASSLTGTGANVLTF. CDR3 nucleotides: TGCGCCAGCAGCTTGACAGGGACCGGGGCCAACGTCCTGACTTTC.

The chain joins TRBV5-4 to TRBJ2-3; weak D call: TRBD1 (5 bases). The CDR3 is 15 amino acids. With 4 bases removed from V and 5 bases from J, the gap between germline ends came to 17 bases. The V gene's germline CDR1 is SGHNT and CDR2 YYREEE (reference sequence). CDR3 coding DNA: TGTGCCAGCAGCCCACAAAGCAGGGTATTAGATACGCAGTATTTT. This codes for CASSPQSRVLDTQYF.

This clone appeared once. The chain uses TRBV7-9 and TRBJ1-2, with 7 bases that match TRBD1. With 5 bases clipped from V and 4 bases from J, the junction kept 7 bases outside the gene matches. The CDR3 spans 14 residues. From germline, CDR1 is SEHNR and CDR2 FQNEAQ (reference sequence). CDR3 in amino acids: CASSRTGDGYGYTF. CDR3 nucleotide sequence: TGTGCCAGCAGCCGAACAGGGGACGGCTATGGCTACACCTTC. Looking up the rest from reference TRBV7-9 and TRBJ1-2 gives the full variable domain: DTGVSQNPRHKITKRGQNVTFRCDPISEHNRLYWYRQTLGQGPEFLTYFQNEAQLEKSRLLSDRFSAERPKGSFSTLEIQRTEQGDSAMYLCASSRTGDGYGYTFGSGTRLTVV.

This chain joins TRBV5-1 and TRBJ1-2; D ambiguous. The CDR3 extends over 12 amino acids. Trimming pared 4 bases from V and 7 bases from J, leaving 11 bases between. The germline V gene encodes CDR1 SGHRS and CDR2 YFSETQ. The CDR3, as DNA: TGCGCCAGCAGCGTGGAAGGGTTTGGCTACACCTTC. Translating it yields CASSVEGFGYTF.

CDR3 sequence (DNA): TGTGCCAGAACCAGACGGGAGGACACCGGGGAGCTGTTTTTT. Encoded protein: CARTRREDTGELFF. The gene calls are TRBV7-5 and TRBJ2-2; the DNA was not used to check the table's D call, TRBD2. TRBV7-5 is a documented pseudogene. The CDR3 consists of 14 residues.

This chain connects TRBV27 to TRBJ2-5, with TRBD2 matching over 8 bases. From germline, CDR1 is MNHEY and CDR2 SMNVEV (reference sequence). This CDR3 has 15 residues. After removal of 7 bases from V and 0 bases from J, the junction contained 7 bases not matched to a gene. This CDR3 reads CASNRTLADQETQYF. In DNA form, the CDR3 reads TGTGCCAGCAACCGTACACTAGCGGACCAAGAGACCCAGTACTTC.

V usage is TRBV4-2 and J usage is TRBJ2-4; D may be TRBD1 or TRBD2 (5 bases each). The CDR3 runs 22 residues. CDR1 is LGHNA and CDR2 is YNFKEQ in the germline V gene. V lost 0 bases and J lost 0, with 27 bases in between. The CDR3 nucleotides read TGTGCCAGCAGCCAAGATGGGCCGGGGCGAACCTCTTCCTTGGAAGCCAAAAACATTCAGTACTTC. Translating gives CASSQDGPGRTSSLEAKNIQYF.

The V call is TRBV6-6, the J call TRBJ1-2; 7 positions agree with TRBD1. In germline, CDR1 is MNHNY, CDR2 SVGAGI (reference sequence). The CDR3 sequence is 15 residues long. Unmatched junction bases numbered 13, after V lost 7 bases and J lost 5 bases. The CDR3 here is CASIPALQGGYGYTF. CDR3 sequence (DNA): TGTGCCAGCATTCCTGCCCTCCAGGGGGGGTATGGCTACACCTTC.

This clone was observed a few times. This sequence joins TRBV6-1 and TRBJ1-6; 10 positions agree with TRBD1. Trimming removed 4 bases from V and 5 bases from J; junction bases left unmatched: 11. CDR1 is MNHNS and CDR2 is SASEGT in the germline V gene. There are 18 residues in the CDR3. DNA of the CDR3: TGTGCCAGCAGTGCTATGCGGGACAGGGGATTAAATAATTCACCCCTCCACTTT. Encoded protein: CASSAMRDRGLNNSPLHF.

This clone turned up a few times. The chain carries TRBV19 and TRBJ1-1; D is perhaps TRBD1 (5 bases). Trimming took off 6 bases at V and 1 base at J, with 15 bases between the two ends. CDR1 LNHDA and CDR2 SQIVND come from the germline V gene (reference sequence). This CDR3 has 15 amino acids. CDR3 protein: CASSNSGRENTEAFF. CDR3 DNA sequence: TGTGCCAGTAGCAACTCGGGACGGGAGAACACTGAAGCTTTCTTT.

V gene TRBV10-3 combines with J gene TRBJ1-2; D remains ambiguous. Germline lookup yields CDR1 ENHRY and CDR2 SYGVKD. This CDR3 has 12 residues. V was pared by 6 bases and J by 8 bases, with 13 bases between. CDR3 nucleotides: TGTGCCATCAGCGGCCTAGGAGGCGGCTACACCTTC. Encoded protein: CAISGLGGGYTF.

As concerns this clone: Other DNA sequences of this sample code for an identical CDR3. The chain has TRBV11-3 and TRBJ1-1; no definite D call. This CDR3 is 14 amino acids long. V gave up 5 bases and J gave up 1 base, with 11 bases separating them. Looked up from germline, CDR1 is SGHNT and CDR2 is YENEEA. DNA of the CDR3: TGTGCCAGCAGCCCTCCCCGGGGGAACACTGAAGCTTTCTTT. Residues: CASSPPRGNTEAFF.

This chain links TRBV6-5 with TRBJ1-2; unclear D gene. Germline values: CDR1 MNHEY, CDR2 SVGAGI. Trimming cost V 7 bases and J 2 bases, with 8 bases left between them. The CDR3 covers 12 residues. Here the CDR3 DNA reads TGTGCCAGCACCCGAAACAACTATGGCTACACCTTC. This gives the protein CASTRNNYGYTF.

This clone appeared a single time. This chain joins TRBV2 and TRBJ1-2, with 8 positions matching TRBD1. Germline-derived CDR1 and CDR2 are SNHLY and FYNNEI. This CDR3 comprises 15 residues. Germline trimming cut 0 bases from V and 6 bases from J; bases unmatched to any gene: 6. CDR3 DNA sequence: TGTGCCAGCAGTGAAGCCGGCGACAGGGGTCATGGCTACACCTTC. Its protein product is CASSEAGDRGHGYTF.

The rearrangement links TRBV7-2 to TRBJ2-7; D remains ambiguous. The CDR3 covers 15 residues. CDR1 is SGHTA, CDR2 FQGNSA, per germline. V lost 0 bases and J 0 bases, leaving 9 bases between the germline ends. The CDR3 protein is CASSLAPYGSYEQYF. In DNA form, the CDR3 reads TGTGCCAGCAGCTTAGCACCCTATGGCTCCTACGAGCAGTACTTC. Drawing the rest from reference TRBV7-2 and TRBJ2-7, the complete variable domain is GAGVSQSPSNKVTEKGKDVELRCDPISGHTALYWYRQSLGQGLEFLIYFQGNSAPDKSGLPSDRFSAERTGGSVSTLTIQRTQQEDSAVYLCASSLAPYGSYEQYFGPGTRLTVT.

J is TRBJ1-1 and V is TRBV18, with TRBD1 matching 9 bases. This CDR3 is 13 amino acids long. Germline CDR1 is KGHSH and CDR2 is LQKENI. V lost 4 bases, J lost 6 bases, and 3 bases stayed unmatched. The CDR3 is CASSRDREAEAFF. The CDR3 DNA follows: TGTGCCAGCTCACGGGACAGGGAAGCTGAAGCTTTCTTT.

V is TRBV5-1 and J is TRBJ2-1, with 10 bases identical to TRBD2. The CDR3 totals 16 residues. V lost 4 bases and J lost 9; bases outside the gene matches: 13. Germline V gene lookup returns CDR1 SGHRS and CDR2 YFSETQ. For the CDR3, the DNA is TGCGCCAGCAGCGGTGGGACTAGCGTCGGAATCGGTGAGCAGTTCTTC. This encodes CASSGGTSVGIGEQFF.

The rearrangement links TRBV28 to TRBJ1-1; 7 nucleotides agree with TRBD1. Losses at the gene ends were 5 bases for V and 6 bases for J; bases not matched to a gene: 9. The CDR3 sequence is 14 residues long. Germline V gene lookup returns CDR1 MDHEN and CDR2 SYDVKM. The CDR3 nucleotides are TGTGCCAGCAGTCACCCAACAGGGGTTCCTGAAGCTTTCTTT. This gives the protein CASSHPTGVPEAFF.

This sequence joins TRBV2 and TRBJ2-3; 11 bases are shared with TRBD2. With V trimmed by 1 base and J by 5 bases, 2 bases remained unmatched. The CDR3 is 15 residues long. The germline gives CDR1 SNHLY, CDR2 FYNNEI. The CDR3 DNA sequence: TGTGCCAGCAGTGAAGGGGGACTAGCGGTAGATACGCAGTATTTT. Encoded protein: CASSEGGLAVDTQYF.

The CDR3 bases are TGTGCCAGCAGTTACGACGGGGGCAAGATCGGGGAGCTGTTTTTT. Amino acids: CASSYDGGKIGELFF. The genes are TRBV6-5 and TRBJ2-2; D may be TRBD1 or TRBD2 (6 bases each). The germline V gene encodes CDR1 MNHEY and CDR2 SVGAGI. With 2 bases removed from V and 7 bases from J, the gap between germline ends came to 14 bases. This CDR3 is built from 15 residues.

There are a few counts of this clone. The J gene is TRBJ2-7, the V gene TRBV27; 10 nucleotides agree with TRBD1. CDR1 is MNHEY and CDR2 is SMNVEV in the germline V gene (reference sequence). This CDR3 comprises 16 residues. Trimming at V came to 3 bases and at J to 7 bases, leaving 12 bases not matched to a gene. For the CDR3, the DNA is TGTGCCAGCAGTTTTTCGGCCGGGACAGGGGAGGGTGAGCAGTACTTC. Amino acids: CASSFSAGTGEGEQYF.

In the case of this clone: The sample contains more than one DNA sequence encoding this CDR3. This chain uses TRBV11-3 with TRBJ1-1; D ambiguous. Between the trimmed V and J ends, which lost 5 bases and 2 bases, there was a span of 3 bases. This CDR3 has 11 residues. CDR1 and CDR2 from the germline V gene are SGHNT and YENEEA. CDR3 amino acids: CASSANTEAFF. The DNA for the CDR3 is TGTGCCAGCAGCGCCAACACTGAAGCTTTCTTT.

The chain employs TRBV6-5 and TRBJ1-2, with a weak D call TRBD1 (5 bases). Looked up from germline, CDR1 is MNHEY and CDR2 is SVGAGI. The V and J ends lost 8 bases and 8 bases respectively, with 24 bases between them. The CDR3 has 15 amino acids. The CDR3 reads CASFDPGKGYGGYTF. In DNA form, the CDR3 reads TGTGCCAGCTTTGACCCAGGGAAGGGCTATGGAGGCTACACCTTC.

The chain couples TRBV2 to TRBJ1-1, with D tentatively TRBD1 (6 bases). The germline V gene encodes CDR1 SNHLY and CDR2 FYNNEI. V lost 7 bases to trimming and J lost 1 base, with 13 bases between them. CDR3 size: 14 residues. CDR3 bases: TGTGCCAGCACCCCGGACAGACAGAACACTGAAGCTTTCTTT. It yields the protein CASTPDRQNTEAFF.

The V gene is TRBV20-1, the J gene TRBJ2-3; tentatively, D is TRBD1 (6 bases). Trimming removed 3 bases from V and 2 bases from J, with 18 bases in between. From germline, CDR1 is DFQATT and CDR2 SNEGSKA (reference sequence). This CDR3 comprises 16 residues. CDR3 amino acids: CSASRTRGPATDTQYF. DNA for the CDR3: TGCAGTGCTAGTCGTACCAGGGGCCCAGCCACAGATACGCAGTATTTT.

This clone appeared once. CDR3 sequence (DNA): TGTGCCATTGATCGACAGCTCAATCAGCCCCAGCATTTT. It is translated as CAIDRQLNQPQHF. The chain employs TRBV6-5 and TRBJ1-5; possibly TRBD1 for D (5 bases). The V and J ends lost 10 bases and 3 bases respectively, with 13 bases between them. Per the germline V gene, CDR1 is MNHEY and CDR2 is SVGAGI. CDR3 length: 13 amino acids.